This T cell receptor beta chain was captured by sequencing in a study of T cell responses to AZD1222 COVID-19 vaccine. The assay was immunoSEQ multiplex PCR, and TCRdb's table has in-frame clones only and misses some. The data hold about 140,000 clones, with around 93% observed a single time. Germline V gene sequence: CDR1 SGHRS, CDR2 YFSETQ. V gave up 5 bases and J gave up 1 base; unmatched junction bases: 5. This CDR3 has 15 amino acids. The clonotype was recovered from an adult in good health. This sample comprised peripheral blood, obtained on day 0 of AZD1222 vaccination. This chain uses TRBV5-1 with TRBJ2-2; 7 bases are a match to TRBD1. The CDR3 DNA reads as TGCGCCAGCAGGCCAGGGGGAAGGAACACCGGGGAGCTGTTTTTT. It is translated as CASRPGGRNTGELFF.